This is a list of T cell receptor beta chains from one sample in a study of glioma-infiltrating T cells. TCRdb processed the multiplex PCR reads anew with MiXCR; each CDR3 protein has one entry. The profile shows fewer than 90,000 distinct CDR3 sequences, roughly 23% of them singletons. The sample comprised glioma tissue, nonneoplastic brain tissue, or PBMCs (not recorded which). These receptors were collected from a human donor with low-grade glioma or glioblastoma, undergoing nonglioma brain surgery, or in good health (not recorded which). Both conserved end residues are part of each CDR3. The D gene is left open where the match is weak. Clone sizes are shown as once, few, many or a size class.

abundance	v_gene	d_gene	j_gene	CDR3aa	CDR3nt
few	TRBV7-9	.	TRBJ2-3	CASSLVDGTDTQYF	TGTGCCAGCAGCTTAGTGGATGGGACAGATACGCAGTATTTT
many	TRBV3-1	.	TRBJ2-1	CASSVGLGEQFF	TGTGCCAGCAGCGTGGGCCTAGGGGAGCAGTTCTTC
few	TRBV5-1	.	TRBJ2-1	CASSLVGGSSYNEQFF	TGCGCCAGCAGCTTAGTTGGGGGGAGCTCCTACAATGAGCAGTTCTTC
few	TRBV5-4	.	TRBJ2-1	CASRGAHYNEQFF	TGTGCCAGCAGAGGGGCGCATTACAATGAGCAGTTCTTC
many	TRBV7-9	.	TRBJ1-1	CASSLESITEAFF	TGTGCCAGCAGCTTAGAGTCTATCACTGAAGCTTTCTTT
many	TRBV20-1	.	TRBJ1-6	CSARRDTDSPLHF	TGCAGTGCTCGCCGGGACACAGATTCACCCCTCCACTTT
few	TRBV2	TRBD2	TRBJ2-7	CASLAVTSYEQYF	TGTGCCAGCCTAGCGGTGACCTCCTACGAGCAGTACTTC
many	TRBV7-8	.	TRBJ1-6	CASSLRREYPPLHF	TGTGCCAGCAGCCTACGGAGGGAGTACCCACCCCTCCACTTT
many	TRBV3-1	.	TRBJ1-2	CASSPGGTNYGYTF	TGTGCCAGCAGCCCCGGGGGGACTAACTATGGCTACACCTTC
many	TRBV12-3/TRBV12-4	.	TRBJ2-5	CASSLGRPGWTQYF	TGTGCCAGCAGTTTGGGACGGCCTGGATGGACCCAGTACTTC
many	TRBV2	.	TRBJ1-1	CASRSGAPIRAFF	TGTGCCAGCAGATCTGGGGCCCCCATTAGGGCTTTCTTT